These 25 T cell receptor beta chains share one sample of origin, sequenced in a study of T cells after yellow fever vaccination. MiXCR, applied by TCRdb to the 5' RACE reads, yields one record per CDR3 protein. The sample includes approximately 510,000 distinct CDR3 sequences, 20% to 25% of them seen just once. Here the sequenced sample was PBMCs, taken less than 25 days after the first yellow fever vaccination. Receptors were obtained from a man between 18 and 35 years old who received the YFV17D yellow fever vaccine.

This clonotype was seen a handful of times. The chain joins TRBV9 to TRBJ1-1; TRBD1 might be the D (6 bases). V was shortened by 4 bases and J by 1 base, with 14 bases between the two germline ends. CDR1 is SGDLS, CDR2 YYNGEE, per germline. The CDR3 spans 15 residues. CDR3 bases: TGTGCCAGCAGCCCCCACACAGGGCAGAACACTGAAGCTTTCTTT. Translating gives CASSPHTGQNTEAFF.

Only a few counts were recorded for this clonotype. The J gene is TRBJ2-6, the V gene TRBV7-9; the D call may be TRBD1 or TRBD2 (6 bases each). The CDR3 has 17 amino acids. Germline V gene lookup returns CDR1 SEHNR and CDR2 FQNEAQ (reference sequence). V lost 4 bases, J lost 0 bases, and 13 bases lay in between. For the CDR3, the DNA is TGTGCCAGCAGCTCCTTCGAGGGGGGCTCTGGGGCCAACGTCCTGACTTTC. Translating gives CASSSFEGGSGANVLTF. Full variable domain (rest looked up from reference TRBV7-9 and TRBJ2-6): DTGVSQNPRHKITKRGQNVTFRCDPISEHNRLYWYRQTLGQGPEFLTYFQNEAQLEKSRLLSDRFSAERPKGSFSTLEIQRTEQGDSAMYLCASSSFEGGSGANVLTFGAGSRLTVL.

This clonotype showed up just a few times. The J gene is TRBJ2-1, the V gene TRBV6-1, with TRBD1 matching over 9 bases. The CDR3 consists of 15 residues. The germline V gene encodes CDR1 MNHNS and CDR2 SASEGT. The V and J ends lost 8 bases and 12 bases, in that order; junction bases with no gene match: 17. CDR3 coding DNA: TGTGCCAGCGCCTCCGGGACAGGGCCCGTCAGTGCGCAGTTCTTC. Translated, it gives CASASGTGPVSAQFF.

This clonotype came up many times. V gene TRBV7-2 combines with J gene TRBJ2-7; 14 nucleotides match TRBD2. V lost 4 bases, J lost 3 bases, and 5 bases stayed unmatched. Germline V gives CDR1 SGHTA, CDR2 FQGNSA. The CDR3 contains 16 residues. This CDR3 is CASSSRTSGGRYEQYF. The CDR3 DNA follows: TGTGCCAGCAGCTCCAGGACTAGCGGGGGGCGCTACGAGCAGTACTTC.

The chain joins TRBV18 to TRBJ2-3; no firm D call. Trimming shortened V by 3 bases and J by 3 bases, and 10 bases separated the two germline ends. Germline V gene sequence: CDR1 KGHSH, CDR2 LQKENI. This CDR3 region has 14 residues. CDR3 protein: CASSPSGFTDTQYF. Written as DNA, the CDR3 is TGTGCCAGCTCACCCTCCGGTTTTACAGATACGCAGTATTTT.

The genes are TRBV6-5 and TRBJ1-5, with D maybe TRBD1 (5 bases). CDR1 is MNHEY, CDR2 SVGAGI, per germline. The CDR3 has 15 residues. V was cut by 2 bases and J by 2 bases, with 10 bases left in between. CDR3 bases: TGTGCCAGCAGTTACGGGGGTTACGGCAATCAGCCCCAGCATTTT. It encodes CASSYGGYGNQPQHF.

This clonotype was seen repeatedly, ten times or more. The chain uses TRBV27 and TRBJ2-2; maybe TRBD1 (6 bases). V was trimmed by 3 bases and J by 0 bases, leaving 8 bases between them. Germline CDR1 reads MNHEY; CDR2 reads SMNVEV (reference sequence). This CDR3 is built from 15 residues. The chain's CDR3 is CASSFYRANTGELFF. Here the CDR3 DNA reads TGTGCCAGCAGTTTTTACAGGGCGAACACCGGGGAGCTGTTTTTT.

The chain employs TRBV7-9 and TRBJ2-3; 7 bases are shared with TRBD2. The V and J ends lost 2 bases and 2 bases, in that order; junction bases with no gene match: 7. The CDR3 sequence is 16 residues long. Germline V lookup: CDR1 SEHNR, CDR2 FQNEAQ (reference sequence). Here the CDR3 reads CASSLYPGGITDTQYF. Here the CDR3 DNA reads TGTGCCAGCAGCTTATACCCGGGGGGAATCACAGATACGCAGTATTTT.

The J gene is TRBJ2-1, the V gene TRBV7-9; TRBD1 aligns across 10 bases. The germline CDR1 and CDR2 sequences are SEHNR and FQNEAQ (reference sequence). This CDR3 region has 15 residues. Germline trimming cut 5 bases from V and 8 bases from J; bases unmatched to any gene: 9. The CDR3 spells CASSPGQGMIHEQFF. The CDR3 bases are TGTGCCAGCAGCCCGGGACAGGGGATGATCCATGAGCAGTTCTTC. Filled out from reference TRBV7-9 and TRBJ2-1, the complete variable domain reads DTGVSQNPRHKITKRGQNVTFRCDPISEHNRLYWYRQTLGQGPEFLTYFQNEAQLEKSRLLSDRFSAERPKGSFSTLEIQRTEQGDSAMYLCASSPGQGMIHEQFFGPGTRLTVL.

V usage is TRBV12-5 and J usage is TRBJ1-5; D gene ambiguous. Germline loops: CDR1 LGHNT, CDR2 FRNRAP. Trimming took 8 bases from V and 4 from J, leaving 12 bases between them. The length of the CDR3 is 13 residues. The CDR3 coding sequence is TGTGCTAGTTCCGGGCAGACAAATCAGCCCCAGCATTTT. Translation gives CASSGQTNQPQHF. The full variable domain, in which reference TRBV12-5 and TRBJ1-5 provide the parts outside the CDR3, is DARVTQTPRHKVTEMGQEVTMRCQPILGHNTVFWYRQTMMQGLELLAYFRNRAPLDDSGMPKDRFSAEMPDATLATLKIQPSEPRDSAVYFCASSGQTNQPQHFGDGTRLSIL.

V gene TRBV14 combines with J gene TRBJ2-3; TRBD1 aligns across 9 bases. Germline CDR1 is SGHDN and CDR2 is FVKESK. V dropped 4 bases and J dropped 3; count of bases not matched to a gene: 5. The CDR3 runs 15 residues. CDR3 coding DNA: TGTGCCAGCAGCCTCTTTGGACAGGGGACAGATACGCAGTATTTT. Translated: CASSLFGQGTDTQYF.

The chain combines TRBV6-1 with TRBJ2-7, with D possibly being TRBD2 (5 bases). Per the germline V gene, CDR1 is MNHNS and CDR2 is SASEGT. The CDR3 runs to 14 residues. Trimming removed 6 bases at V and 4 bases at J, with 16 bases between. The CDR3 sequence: CASRTSGSTYEQYF. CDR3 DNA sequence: TGTGCCAGCAGAACTTCGGGATCCACTTACGAGCAGTACTTC.

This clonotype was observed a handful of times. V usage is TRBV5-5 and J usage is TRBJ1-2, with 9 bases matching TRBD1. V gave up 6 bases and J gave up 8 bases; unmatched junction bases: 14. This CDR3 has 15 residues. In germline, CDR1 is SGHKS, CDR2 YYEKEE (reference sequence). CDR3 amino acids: CASTDPQGAIRGYTF. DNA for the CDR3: TGTGCCAGCACGGATCCACAGGGGGCGATAAGGGGCTACACCTTC. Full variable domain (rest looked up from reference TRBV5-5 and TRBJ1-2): DAGVTQSPTHLIKTRGQQVTLRCSPISGHKSVSWYQQVLGQGPQFIFQYYEKEERGRGNFPDRFSARQFPNYSSELNVNALLLGDSALYLCASTDPQGAIRGYTFGSGTRLTVV.

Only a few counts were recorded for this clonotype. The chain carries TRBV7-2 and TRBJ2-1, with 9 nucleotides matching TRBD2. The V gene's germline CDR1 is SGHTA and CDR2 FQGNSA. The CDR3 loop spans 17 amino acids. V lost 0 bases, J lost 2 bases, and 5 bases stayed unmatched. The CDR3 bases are TGTGCCAGCAGCTTAGCCGCGGGGGGGATTCCCTACAATGAGCAGTTCTTC. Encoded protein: CASSLAAGGIPYNEQFF. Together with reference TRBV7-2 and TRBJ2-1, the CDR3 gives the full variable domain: GAGVSQSPSNKVTEKGKDVELRCDPISGHTALYWYRQSLGQGLEFLIYFQGNSAPDKSGLPSDRFSAERTGGSVSTLTIQRTQQEDSAVYLCASSLAAGGIPYNEQFFGPGTRLTVL.

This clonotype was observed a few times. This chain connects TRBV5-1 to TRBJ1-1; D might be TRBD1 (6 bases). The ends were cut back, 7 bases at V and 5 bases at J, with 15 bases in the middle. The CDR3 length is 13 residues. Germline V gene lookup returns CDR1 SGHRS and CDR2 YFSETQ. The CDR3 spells CASLGGLGTEAFF. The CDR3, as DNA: TGCGCCAGCCTGGGGGGCCTGGGGACTGAAGCTTTCTTT.

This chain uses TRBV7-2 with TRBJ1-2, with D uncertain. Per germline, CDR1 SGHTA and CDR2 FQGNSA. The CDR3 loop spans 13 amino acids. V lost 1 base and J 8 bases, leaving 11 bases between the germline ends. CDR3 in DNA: TGTGCCAGCAGCTTAGGTTCTAGTATAGGCTACACCTTC. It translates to CASSLGSSIGYTF.

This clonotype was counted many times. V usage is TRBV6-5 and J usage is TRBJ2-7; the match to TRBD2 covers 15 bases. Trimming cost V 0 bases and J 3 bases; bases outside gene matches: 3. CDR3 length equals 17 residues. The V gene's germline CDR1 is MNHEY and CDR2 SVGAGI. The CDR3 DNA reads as TGTGCCAGCAGTTACTCCGGGACTAGCGGGGGGTTCTACGAGCAGTACTTC. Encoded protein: CASSYSGTSGGFYEQYF.

CDR3 protein: CASIYGAGANYGYTF. Here the CDR3 DNA reads TGTGCCAGCATCTATGGGGCAGGTGCCAACTATGGCTACACCTTC. The chain is built from TRBV7-9 and TRBJ1-2; perhaps TRBD1 as D (5 bases). The CDR3 consists of 15 residues. V shed 7 bases and J shed 2 bases, with 17 bases lying between them. Germline V gene lookup returns CDR1 SEHNR and CDR2 FQNEAQ (reference sequence).

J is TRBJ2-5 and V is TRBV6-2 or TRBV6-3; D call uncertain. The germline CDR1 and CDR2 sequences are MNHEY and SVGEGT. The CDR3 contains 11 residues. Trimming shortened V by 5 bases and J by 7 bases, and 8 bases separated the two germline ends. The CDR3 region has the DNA TGTGCCAGCAGTCCATTAACGACCCAGTACTTC. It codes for CASSPLTTQYF.

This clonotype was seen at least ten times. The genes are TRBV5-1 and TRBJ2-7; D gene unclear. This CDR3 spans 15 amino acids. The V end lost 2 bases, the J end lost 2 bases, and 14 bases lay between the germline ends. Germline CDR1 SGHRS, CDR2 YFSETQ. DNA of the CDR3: TGCGCCAGCAGCTTTGGGTATCCTGAAGCCTACGAGCAGTACTTC. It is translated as CASSFGYPEAYEQYF.

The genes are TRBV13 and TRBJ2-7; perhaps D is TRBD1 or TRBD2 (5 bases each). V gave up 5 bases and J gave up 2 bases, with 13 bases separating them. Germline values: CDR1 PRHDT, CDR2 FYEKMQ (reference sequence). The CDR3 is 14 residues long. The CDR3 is CASSRGRPAYEQYV. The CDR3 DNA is TGTGCCAGCAGCCGGGGACGGCCCGCCTACGAGCAGTACGTC.

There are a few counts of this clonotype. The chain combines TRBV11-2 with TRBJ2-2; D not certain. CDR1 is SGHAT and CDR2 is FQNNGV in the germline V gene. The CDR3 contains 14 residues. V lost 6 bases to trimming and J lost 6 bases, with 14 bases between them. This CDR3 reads CASSSLTGPGELFF. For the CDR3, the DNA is TGTGCCAGCAGTAGTCTTACGGGCCCCGGGGAGCTGTTTTTT.

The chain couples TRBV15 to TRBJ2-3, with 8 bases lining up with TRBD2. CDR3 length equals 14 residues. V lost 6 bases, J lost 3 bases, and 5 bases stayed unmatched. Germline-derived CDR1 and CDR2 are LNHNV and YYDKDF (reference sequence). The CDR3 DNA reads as TGTGCCACCAGGCCGGGACTAGAAACAGATACGCAGTATTTT. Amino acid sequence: CATRPGLETDTQYF. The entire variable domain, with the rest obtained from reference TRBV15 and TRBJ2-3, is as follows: DAMVIQNPRYQVTQFGKPVTLSCSQTLNHNVMYWYQQKSSQAPKLLFHYYDKDFNNEADTPDNFQSRRPNTSFCFLDIRSPGLGDTAMYLCATRPGLETDTQYFGPGTRLTVL.

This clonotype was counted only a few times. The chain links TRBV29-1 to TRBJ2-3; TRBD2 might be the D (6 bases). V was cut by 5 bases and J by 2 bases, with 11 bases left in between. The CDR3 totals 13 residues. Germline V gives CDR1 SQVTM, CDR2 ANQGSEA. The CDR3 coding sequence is TGCAGCGTTAAGGAGGGACCCACAGATACGCAGTATTTT. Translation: CSVKEGPTDTQYF.

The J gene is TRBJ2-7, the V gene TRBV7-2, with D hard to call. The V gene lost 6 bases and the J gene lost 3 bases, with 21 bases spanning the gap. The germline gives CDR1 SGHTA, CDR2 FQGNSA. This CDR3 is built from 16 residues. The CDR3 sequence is CASSPSTATYFYEQYV. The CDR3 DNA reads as TGTGCCAGCAGTCCGAGTACAGCCACTTACTTCTACGAGCAGTACGTC.